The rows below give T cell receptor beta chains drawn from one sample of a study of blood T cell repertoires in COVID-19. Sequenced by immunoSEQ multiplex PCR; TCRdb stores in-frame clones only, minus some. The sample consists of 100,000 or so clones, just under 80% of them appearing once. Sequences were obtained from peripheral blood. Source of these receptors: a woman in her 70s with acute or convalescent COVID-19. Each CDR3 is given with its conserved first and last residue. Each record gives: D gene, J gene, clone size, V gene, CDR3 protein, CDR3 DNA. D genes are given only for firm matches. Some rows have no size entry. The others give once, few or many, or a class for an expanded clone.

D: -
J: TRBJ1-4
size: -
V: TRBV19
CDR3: CASNLNPGNNEKLFF
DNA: TGTGCCAGTAACCTAAATCCAGGTAATAATGAAAAACTGTTTTTT

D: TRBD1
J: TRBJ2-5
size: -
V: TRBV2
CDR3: CASRLGQGGQETQYF
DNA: TGTGCCAGCAGACTCGGACAGGGGGGACAAGAGACCCAGTACTTC

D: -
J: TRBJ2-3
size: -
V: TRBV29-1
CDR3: CSVEEVYGGHTDTQYF
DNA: TGCAGCGTTGAAGAGGTTTATGGGGGACACACAGATACGCAGTATTTT

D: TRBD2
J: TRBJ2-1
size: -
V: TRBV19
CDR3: CASSIIRPRGGGANPSSYNEQFF
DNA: TGTGCCAGTAGTATTATTAGACCACGGGGCGGGGGGGCCAACCCGAGCTCCTACAATGAGCAGTTCTTC

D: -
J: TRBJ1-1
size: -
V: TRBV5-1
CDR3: CASSSTQYTEAFF
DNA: TGCGCCAGCAGTAGTACACAGTACACTGAAGCTTTCTTT

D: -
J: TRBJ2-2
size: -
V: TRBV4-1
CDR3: CASSPGTGVATGELFF
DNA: TGCGCCAGCAGCCCTGGGACTGGGGTGGCCACCGGGGAGCTGTTTTTT

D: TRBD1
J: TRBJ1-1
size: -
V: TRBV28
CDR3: CASRGSTGGASNTEAFF
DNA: TGTGCCAGCAGGGGTTCTACAGGGGGCGCATCGAACACTGAAGCTTTCTTT

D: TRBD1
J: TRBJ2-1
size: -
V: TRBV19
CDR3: CASSSDRVGNEQFF
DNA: TGTGCCAGTAGTTCGGACAGGGTGGGGAATGAGCAGTTCTTC

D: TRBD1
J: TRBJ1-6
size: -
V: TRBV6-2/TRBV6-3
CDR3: CASSAPGGVSPLHF
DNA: TGTGCCAGCAGTGCCCCAGGGGGCGTGTCACCCCTCCACTTT

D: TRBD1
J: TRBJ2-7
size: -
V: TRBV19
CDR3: CASRTGSYEQYF
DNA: TGTGCCAGTAGGACAGGGTCCTACGAGCAGTACTTC

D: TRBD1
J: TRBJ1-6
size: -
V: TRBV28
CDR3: CASRPQGQGDSPLHF
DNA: TGTGCCAGCAGACCACAGGGACAGGGGGATTCACCCCTCCACTTT

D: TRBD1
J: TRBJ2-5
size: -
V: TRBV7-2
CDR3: CASSLRRGTGGMMETQYF
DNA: TGTGCCAGCAGCCTCCGCCGTGGGACAGGGGGCATGATGGAGACCCAGTACTTC

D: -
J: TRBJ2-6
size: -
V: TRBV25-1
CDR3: CASTLSAGANVLTF
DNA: TGTGCCAGCACCCTCAGTGCTGGGGCCAACGTCCTGACTTTC

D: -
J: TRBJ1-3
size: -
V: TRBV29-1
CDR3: CSVEDGTDSGNTIYF
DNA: TGCAGCGTTGAAGACGGAACAGACTCTGGAAACACCATATATTTT

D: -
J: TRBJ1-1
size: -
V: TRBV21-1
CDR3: CASSKERTHEAFF
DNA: TGTGCCAGCAGCAAAGAGCGGACCCATGAGGCTTTCTTT

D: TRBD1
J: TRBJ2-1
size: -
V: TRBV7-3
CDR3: CASSLLYGTGDGHEQFF
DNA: TGTGCCAGCAGCTTACTCTATGGGACAGGGGATGGTCATGAGCAGTTCTTC

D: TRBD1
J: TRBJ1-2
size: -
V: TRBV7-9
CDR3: CASSPGTVSSYGYTF
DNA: TGTGCCAGCAGCCCAGGGACAGTTTCCAGCTATGGCTACACCTTC

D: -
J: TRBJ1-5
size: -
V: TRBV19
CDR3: CASSYDLTRGQTSNQPQHF
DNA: TGTGCCAGTAGTTATGATCTCACCAGGGGACAAACTAGCAATCAGCCCCAGCATTTT

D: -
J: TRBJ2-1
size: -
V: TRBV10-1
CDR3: CASSEDGGNEQFF
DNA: TGCGCCAGCAGCGAGGACGGCGGCAATGAGCAGTTCTTC

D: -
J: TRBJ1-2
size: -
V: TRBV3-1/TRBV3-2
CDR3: CASSRHGVYGYTF
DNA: TGTGCCAGCAGCCGTCACGGGGTCTATGGCTACACCTTC

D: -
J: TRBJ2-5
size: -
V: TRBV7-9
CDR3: CASSLNSLLVGGQETQYF
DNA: TGTGCCAGCAGCTTAAATTCCCTGCTTGTGGGGGGCCAAGAGACCCAGTACTTC

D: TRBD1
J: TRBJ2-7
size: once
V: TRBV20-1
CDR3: CSATGAYEQYF
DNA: TGCAGTGCCACAGGGGCCTACGAGCAGTACTTC

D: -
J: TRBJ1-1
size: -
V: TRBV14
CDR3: CASSQGVGVRGEAFF
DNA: TGTGCCAGCAGCCAAGGAGTTGGGGTACGGGGTGAAGCTTTCTTT

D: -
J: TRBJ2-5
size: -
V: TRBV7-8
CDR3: CASSPRDTQETQYF
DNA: TGTGCCAGCAGCCCAAGAGATACCCAAGAGACCCAGTACTTC

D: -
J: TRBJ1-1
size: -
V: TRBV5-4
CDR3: CASSLVDLGDTEAFF
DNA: TGTGCCAGCAGCTTGGTAGACTTAGGGGACACTGAAGCTTTCTTT

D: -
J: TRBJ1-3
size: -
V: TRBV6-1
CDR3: CASSEDRATGNTIYF
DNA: TGTGCCAGCAGTGAAGACAGGGCGACTGGAAACACCATATATTTT

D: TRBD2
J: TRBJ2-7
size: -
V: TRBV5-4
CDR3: CASSLNSGGTYEQYF
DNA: TGTGCCAGCAGCTTGAATAGCGGGGGGACCTACGAGCAGTACTTC

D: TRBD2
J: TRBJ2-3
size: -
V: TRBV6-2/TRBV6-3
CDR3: CASRLAGGAHDTQYF
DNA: TGTGCCAGCCGTTTAGCGGGGGGGGCCCACGATACGCAGTATTTT

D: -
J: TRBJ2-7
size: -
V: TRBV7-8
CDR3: CASSLDLVGRVPDEQYF
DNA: TGTGCCAGCAGCTTAGATCTCGTCGGCAGGGTCCCTGACGAGCAGTACTTC

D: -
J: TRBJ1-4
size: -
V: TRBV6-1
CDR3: CASSEAFGDPTEKLFF
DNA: TGTGCCAGCAGTGAAGCGTTCGGAGACCCTACGGAAAAACTGTTTTTT

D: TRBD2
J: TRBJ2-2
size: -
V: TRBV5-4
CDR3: CASSLAWGRAGELFF
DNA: TGTGCCAGCAGCTTGGCCTGGGGGAGGGCCGGGGAGCTGTTTTTT

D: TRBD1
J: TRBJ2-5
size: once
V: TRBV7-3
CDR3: CASSNMRDRGVSETQYF
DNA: TGTGCCAGCAGCAATATGAGGGACAGGGGCGTTTCAGAGACCCAGTACTTC

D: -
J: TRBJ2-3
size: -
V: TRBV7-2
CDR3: CASSRGTGFTDTQYF
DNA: TGTGCCAGCAGCAGAGGGACTGGTTTCACAGATACGCAGTATTTT

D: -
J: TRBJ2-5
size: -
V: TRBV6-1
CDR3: CASSDQDRPQETQYF
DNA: TGTGCCAGCAGTGATCAGGACAGACCCCAAGAGACCCAGTACTTC

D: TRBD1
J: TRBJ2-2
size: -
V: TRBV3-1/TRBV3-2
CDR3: CASSNGQGPGELFF
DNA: TGTGCCAGCAGCAACGGACAGGGCCCCGGGGAGCTGTTTTTT

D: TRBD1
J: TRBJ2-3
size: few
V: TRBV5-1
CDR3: CASSFRGGAGDTQYF
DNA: TGCGCCAGCAGCTTTAGAGGGGGCGCAGGAGATACGCAGTATTTT

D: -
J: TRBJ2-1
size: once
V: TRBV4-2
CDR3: CASSQGLLSYSKWQFF
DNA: TGTGCCAGCAGCCAAGGACTTTTGTCCTATTCTAAATGGCAGTTCTTC

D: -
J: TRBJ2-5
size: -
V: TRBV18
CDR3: CASSPPPGRETQYF
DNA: TGTGCCAGCTCACCACCGCCAGGGCGTGAGACCCAGTACTTC

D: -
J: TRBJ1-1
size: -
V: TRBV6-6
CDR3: CASSYSYADTEAFF
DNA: TGTGCCAGCAGTTACTCGTATGCAGACACTGAAGCTTTCTTT

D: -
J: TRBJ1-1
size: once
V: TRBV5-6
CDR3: CASRPLAGEAFF
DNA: TGTGCCAGCAGGCCCCTAGCCGGTGAAGCTTTCTTT

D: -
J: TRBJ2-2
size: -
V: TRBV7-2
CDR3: CASSWNTGGELFF
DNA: TGTGCCAGCAGCTGGAACACAGGCGGGGAGCTGTTTTTT